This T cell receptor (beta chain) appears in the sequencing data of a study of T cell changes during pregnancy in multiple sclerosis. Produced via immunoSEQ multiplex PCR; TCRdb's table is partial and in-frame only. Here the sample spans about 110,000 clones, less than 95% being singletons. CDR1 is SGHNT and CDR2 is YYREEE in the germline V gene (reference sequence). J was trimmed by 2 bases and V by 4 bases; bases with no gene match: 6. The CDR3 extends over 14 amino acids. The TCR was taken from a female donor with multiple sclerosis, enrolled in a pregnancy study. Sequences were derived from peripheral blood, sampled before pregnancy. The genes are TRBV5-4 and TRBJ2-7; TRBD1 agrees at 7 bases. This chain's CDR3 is CASSPGTVPYEQYF. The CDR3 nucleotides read TGTGCCAGCAGCCCCGGGACAGTTCCCTACGAGCAGTACTTC.